The subject of this entry is one TCR beta chain. The antigen is undetermined. CDR3 length equals 13 residues. Unmatched junction bases numbered 6, after V lost 10 bases and J lost 1 base. Germline V lookup: CDR1 SGHAT, CDR2 FQNNGV. Sequencing was at deep level. Data came from immunoSEQ multiplex PCR; TCRdb stores just in-frame clones and leaves some out. The sample records fewer than 3 million clones, 85% to 95% being singletons. This entry comes from a study of shared clonotypes between healthy human individuals. Points from the study as a whole: Among the subsets, naive ones generally showed larger estimated richness than memory ones. In having few donors, the study represented limited genetic and exposure-history diversity.

Input material: naive CD4+ T cells from PBMCs. Described subset: CD45RA+ positively selected. The source is a man in his late teens or twenties in good health. Some clones in this sample may be carry-over from other donors' samples. J is TRBJ2-5 and V is TRBV11-2, with 7 bases fitting TRBD2. CDR3 in DNA: TGTGCCACCACCCCGGGGGGCCAAGAGACCCAGTACTTC. This encodes CATTPGGQETQYF.